What follows is one T cell receptor (beta chain) and its context. This sample is drawn from a study of blood T cell repertoires in COVID-19. Study details: The United States, Italy and Spain were the sources of the acute and convalescent COVID-19 samples.

In the original workflow: From reference gene primer amplification, estimates of nucleated cell counts were derived. Here immunoSEQ multiplex PCR was the method, and the copy in TCRdb shows in-frame clones only, minus some. V and J calls and clone size come straight from that table; D and trimming were deduced from the DNA. The repertoire holds some 66,000 clones, around 93% seen once, with 6% to 8% in the top ten. The CDR3 contains 13 residues. Germline lookup yields CDR1 DFQATT and CDR2 SNEGSKA (reference sequence). V gave up 3 bases and J gave up 2 bases, with 8 bases separating them. This clonotype originated in a human donor in a cohort sampled during active COVID-19. Sequencing was done on a sample of peripheral blood. The V gene is TRBV20-1, the J gene TRBJ2-1; a possible D gene is TRBD2 (5 bases). The CDR3 loop reads CSASYGAYNEQFF. CDR3 sequence (DNA): TGCAGTGCTAGTTACGGGGCCTACAATGAGCAGTTCTTC.